These 2 T cell receptor beta chains share one sample of origin, sequenced in a study of patients and donors after allogeneic stem cell transplantation. MiXCR, applied by TCRdb to the RT-PCR reads, yields one record per CDR3 protein. The data show about 150,000 distinct CDR3 sequences, roughly 35% seen once. The material sequenced was blood, either unsorted or a sorted T cell fraction (not recorded which). The receptors shown here come from a human donor who was either an allogeneic HSCT recipient or a stem cell or donor lymphocyte infusion donor (not recorded which). It is not recorded whose cells these are; they may come from a transplant donor.

The chain links TRBV20-1 to TRBJ1-1, with D possibly TRBD1 on 6 matching bases. The CDR3 runs to 14 residues. Trimming shortened V by 2 bases and J by 3 bases, and 13 bases separated the two germline ends. Germline V CDR1 and CDR2: DFQATT, SNEGSKA (reference sequence). CDR3 in amino acids: CSARTPTGYTEAFF. The CDR3 nucleotides read TGCAGTGCTAGAACCCCGACAGGATACACTGAAGCTTTCTTT.

V and J are TRBV6-6 and TRBJ1-5; D is unresolved. In germline, CDR1 is MNHNY, CDR2 SVGAGI (reference sequence). The CDR3 runs to 17 residues. V shed 6 bases and J shed 1 base, with 19 bases lying between them. CDR3 DNA: TGTGCCAGCAGCCTATGGGCAGGTTCAAAGAGCAATCAGCCCCAGCATTTT. Its protein is CASSLWAGSKSNQPQHF.